This entry concerns a single T cell receptor beta chain. As yet, its antigen is unknown. Relative to the germline gene, one junction end is altered; a read error may explain this. The library came from three nested PCR rounds adapted from ARM-PCR protocols. TCRdb itself ran the multiplex PCR reads through MiXCR, one entry per CDR3 protein. The sample holds about 110,000 distinct CDR3 sequences, around 80% seen once. The sample comes from a study of tumor and adjacent non-tumor tissue in lung cancer. Findings and caveats of the study: Normal lung showed higher cumulative top 100 clone frequency than tumor.

Germline V CDR1 and CDR2: SGHNT, YENEEA. This CDR3 region has 13 residues. The template was RNA from unsorted bulk tissue. Chemotherapy-naive patients with new lung cancer underwent thoracic surgery in China, August–late 2014. Material: lung tumor tissue. This clonotype was sampled from a woman aged 55-70 years with non-small cell lung cancer. The chain couples TRBV11-3 to TRBJ1-2, with a tentative D call TRBD1 (5 bases). This chain's CDR3 is CVSNLGRDLGYTF. The CDR3 DNA is TGTGTCAGCAACTTAGGCAGGGATCTTGGCTACACCTTC.